The T cell receptor beta chain under discussion was sequenced for a study of cytomegalovirus exposure and HLA in healthy donors. Study-level points and caveats: Follow-up analysis seemed to connect common viral pathogens with several of the most significant clusters identified. Usually a TCR sequence was rare, but some public TCRs were found in many donors. Solely CMV serostatus was available to characterize immune exposure.

The CDR3 consists of 17 residues. V shed 1 base, J shed 0 bases, and the junction held 9 bases outside the gene matches. The V gene's germline CDR1 is MDHEN and CDR2 SYDVKM. About this clone itself: Its antigen is unidentified.

Those who donated were healthy bone marrow donors. PCR employed 60 Vbeta and 13 Jbeta primers. Assay used: immunoSEQ multiplex PCR; TCRdb lists only in-frame clones, some missing. The repertoire consists of about 160,000 clones, with 80% to 90% occurring once and the leading ten covering 6.4%. The genes are TRBV28 and TRBJ2-7, with 7 bases matching TRBD2. The receptor's source is a middle-aged man in good health and CMV-seropositive. Sequenced input: PBMCs. CDR3 loop: CASSLFWRLAASYEQYV. CDR3 nucleotides: TGTGCCAGCAGTTTATTTTGGCGGCTAGCGGCCTCCTACGAGCAGTACGTC.